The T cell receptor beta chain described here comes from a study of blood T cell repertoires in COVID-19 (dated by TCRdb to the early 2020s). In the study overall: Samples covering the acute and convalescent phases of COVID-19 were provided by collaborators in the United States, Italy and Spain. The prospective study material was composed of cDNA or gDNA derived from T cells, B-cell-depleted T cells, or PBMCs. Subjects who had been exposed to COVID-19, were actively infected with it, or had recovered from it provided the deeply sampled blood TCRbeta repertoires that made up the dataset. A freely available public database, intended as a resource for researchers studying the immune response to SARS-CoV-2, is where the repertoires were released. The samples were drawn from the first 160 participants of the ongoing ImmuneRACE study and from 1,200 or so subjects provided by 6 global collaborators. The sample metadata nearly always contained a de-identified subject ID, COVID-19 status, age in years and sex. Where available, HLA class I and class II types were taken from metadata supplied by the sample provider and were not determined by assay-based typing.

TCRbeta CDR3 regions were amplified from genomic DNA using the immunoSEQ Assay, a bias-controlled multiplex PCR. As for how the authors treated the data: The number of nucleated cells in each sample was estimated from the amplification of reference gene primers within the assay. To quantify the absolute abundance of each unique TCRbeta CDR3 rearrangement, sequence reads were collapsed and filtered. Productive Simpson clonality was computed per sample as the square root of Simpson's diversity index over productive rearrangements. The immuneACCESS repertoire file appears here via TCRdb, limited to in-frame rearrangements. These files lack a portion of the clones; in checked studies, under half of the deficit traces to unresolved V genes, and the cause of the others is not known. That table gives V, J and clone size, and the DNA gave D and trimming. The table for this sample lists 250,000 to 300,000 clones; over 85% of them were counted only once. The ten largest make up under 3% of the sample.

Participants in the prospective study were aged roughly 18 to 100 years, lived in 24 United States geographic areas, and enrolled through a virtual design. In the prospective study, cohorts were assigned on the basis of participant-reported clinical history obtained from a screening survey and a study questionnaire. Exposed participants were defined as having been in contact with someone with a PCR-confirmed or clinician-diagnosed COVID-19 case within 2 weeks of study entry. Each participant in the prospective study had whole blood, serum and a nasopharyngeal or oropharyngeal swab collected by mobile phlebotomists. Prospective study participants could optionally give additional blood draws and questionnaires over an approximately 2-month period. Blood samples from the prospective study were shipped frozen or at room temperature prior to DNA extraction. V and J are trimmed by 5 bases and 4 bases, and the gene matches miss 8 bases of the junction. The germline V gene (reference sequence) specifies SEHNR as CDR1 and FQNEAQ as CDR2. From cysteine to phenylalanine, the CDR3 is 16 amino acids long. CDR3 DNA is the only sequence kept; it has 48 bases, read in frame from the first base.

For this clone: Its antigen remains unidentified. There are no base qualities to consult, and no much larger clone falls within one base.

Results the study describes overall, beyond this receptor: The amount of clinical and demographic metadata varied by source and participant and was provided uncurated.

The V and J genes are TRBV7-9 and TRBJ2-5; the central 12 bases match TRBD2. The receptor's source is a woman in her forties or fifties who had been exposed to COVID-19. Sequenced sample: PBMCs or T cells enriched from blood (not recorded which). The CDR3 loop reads CASSRLAGARGETQYF. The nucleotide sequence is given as TGTGCCAGCAGCCGACTAGCGGGGGCCCGTGGAGAGACCCAGTACTTC.